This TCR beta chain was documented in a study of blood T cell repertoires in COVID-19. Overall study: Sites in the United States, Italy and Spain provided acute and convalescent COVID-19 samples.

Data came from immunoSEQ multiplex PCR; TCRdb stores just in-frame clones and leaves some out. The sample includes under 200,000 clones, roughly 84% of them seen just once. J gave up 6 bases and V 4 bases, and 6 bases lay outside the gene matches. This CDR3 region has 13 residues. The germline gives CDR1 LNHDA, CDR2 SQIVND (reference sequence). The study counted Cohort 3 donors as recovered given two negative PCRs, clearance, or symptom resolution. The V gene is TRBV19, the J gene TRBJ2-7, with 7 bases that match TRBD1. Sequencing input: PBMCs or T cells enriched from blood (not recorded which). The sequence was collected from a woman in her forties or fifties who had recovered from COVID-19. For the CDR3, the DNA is TGTGCCAGTAGTACGTTCTCAGGGGGCGAGCAGTACTTC. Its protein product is CASSTFSGGEQYF. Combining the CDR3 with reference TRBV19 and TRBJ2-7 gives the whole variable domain DGGITQSPKYLFRKEGQNVTLSCEQNLNHDAMYWYRQDPGQGLRLIYYSQIVNDFQKGDIAEGYSVSREKKESFPLTVTSAQKNPTAFYLCASSTFSGGEQYFGPGTRLTVT.